Shown below are 15 T cell receptor beta chains from a single sample sequenced in a study of blood T cells in healthy people across ages. It was with a sample-barcoded 5' primer and a J-beta primer mix that a second PCR of about 6 to 12 cycles was run. MiXCR, applied by TCRdb to the 5' RACE reads, yields one record per CDR3 protein. Of roughly 800,000 distinct CDR3 sequences in the sample, 20% to 25% were seen once. These records were also assigned to another study, of T cells of mothers and their children.

Sequencing input: blood. Receptors were obtained from a boy aged 5-17 years in good health.

The chain has TRBV29-1 and TRBJ2-7, with 8 bases fitting TRBD2. V trimming: 2 bases; J trimming: 2 bases; junction bases outside the gene matches: 8. This CDR3 spans 15 amino acids. CDR1 SQVTM and CDR2 ANQGSEA come from the germline V gene. The CDR3 sequence: CSVELAGGPTYEQYF. The CDR3 DNA reads TGCAGCGTTGAACTAGCGGGCGGGCCCACCTACGAGCAGTACTTC.

This clonotype has more than one count but fewer than ten. This chain links TRBV6-2 or TRBV6-3 with TRBJ2-1; 11 bases align to TRBD1. In germline, CDR1 is MNHEY, CDR2 SVGEGT. The CDR3 totals 15 residues. Unmatched junction bases numbered 8, after V lost 5 bases and J lost 8 bases. Here the CDR3 DNA reads TGTGCCAGCAGTCTCCGGACAGGGGGCGTCTATGAGCAGTTCTTC. This translates into CASSLRTGGVYEQFF.

This rearrangement joins TRBV4-1 to TRBJ1-2; TRBD1 aligns across 7 bases. Germline CDR1 MGHRA, CDR2 YSYEKL. This CDR3 region has 15 residues. J gave up 9 bases and V 0 bases, and 10 bases lay outside the gene matches. The CDR3 DNA reads as TGCGCCAGCAGCCAAGATAAGAGGGCAGGGGGTAGCTACACCTTC. Translating gives CASSQDKRAGGSYTF.

The chain employs TRBV29-1 and TRBJ2-1; TRBD1 aligns across 10 bases. This CDR3 has 13 amino acids. Germline V gene lookup returns CDR1 SQVTM and CDR2 ANQGSEA. Trimming at V came to 3 bases and at J to 7 bases, leaving 3 bases not matched to a gene. This CDR3 reads CSVDGTGANEQFF. In nucleotides, the CDR3 is TGCAGCGTTGACGGGACAGGGGCGAATGAGCAGTTCTTC.

This clonotype came up a few times. V gene TRBV20-1 combines with J gene TRBJ2-5; D might be TRBD1 (6 bases). V gave up 6 bases and J gave up 1 base, with 12 bases separating them. The CDR3 is 13 residues long. CDR1 and CDR2 from the germline V gene are DFQATT and SNEGSKA (reference sequence). For the CDR3, the DNA is TGCAGTGCCACAGGACAGTCCCAAGAGACCCAGTACTTC. It yields the protein CSATGQSQETQYF.

The chain employs TRBV4-3 and TRBJ2-5, with a possible D match to TRBD1 (5 bases). The CDR3 length is 16 residues. Trimming cost V 3 bases and J 5 bases, with 19 bases left between them. CDR1 is LGHNA, CDR2 YSLEER, per germline. DNA of the CDR3: TGCGCCAGCAGCCACCGCCGAGGCGCTAGACAGGAGACCCAGTACTTC. Translated, it gives CASSHRRGARQETQYF.

The gene calls are TRBV28 and TRBJ1-2; the D is unclear. V lost 7 bases to trimming and J lost 7 bases, with 13 bases between them. The CDR3 length is 12 residues. Germline V gene sequence: CDR1 MDHEN, CDR2 SYDVKM. The DNA for the CDR3 is TGTGCCAGCACCTCCTCCGGGGTTGGCTACACCTTC. Translation: CASTSSGVGYTF.

This clonotype appeared a few times. This rearrangement joins TRBV20-1 to TRBJ2-5, with 7 nucleotides matching TRBD1. The V gene's germline CDR1 is DFQATT and CDR2 SNEGSKA (reference sequence). The CDR3 length is 14 residues. J lost 5 bases, V lost 0 bases, and 6 bases had no gene match. CDR3 sequence reads: CSARDWRRGETQYF. Here the CDR3 DNA reads TGCAGTGCTAGAGATTGGCGCAGGGGGGAGACCCAGTACTTC.

The genes are TRBV3-1 and TRBJ2-7; D uncertain. CDR1 is LGHDT and CDR2 is YNNKEL in the germline V gene (reference sequence). V lost 1 base and J 3 bases, leaving 7 bases between the germline ends. The CDR3 has 13 residues. The CDR3 region is CASSQGVDYEQYF. For the CDR3, the DNA is TGTGCCAGCAGCCAAGGGGTGGACTACGAGCAGTACTTC.

V is TRBV27 and J is TRBJ2-5; 7 bases are shared with TRBD2. The CDR3 has 18 residues. The ends lost 2 bases at V and 5 bases at J; junction bases unmatched: 17. Per germline, CDR1 MNHEY and CDR2 SMNVEV (reference sequence). The CDR3 sequence: CASSLGLEGTRGGETQYF. CDR3 sequence (DNA): TGTGCCAGCAGTTTAGGACTAGAGGGAACCCGGGGAGGGGAGACCCAGTACTTC.

This clonotype occurred a few times. The V and J genes are TRBV18 and TRBJ1-4, with D unresolved. With 3 bases removed from V and 6 bases from J, the gap between germline ends came to 14 bases. CDR3 size: 15 residues. The germline V gene has CDR1 KGHSH and CDR2 LQKENI. The CDR3 DNA sequence: TGTGCCAGCTCACCTTCGAAAAATGGGGATGAAAAACTGTTTTTT. Protein sequence: CASSPSKNGDEKLFF.

The chain joins TRBV6-2 or TRBV6-3 to TRBJ1-1; D uncertain. This CDR3 contains 14 residues. V was cut by 5 bases and J by 0 bases, with 10 bases left in between. From germline, CDR1 is MNHEY and CDR2 SVGEGT. The CDR3 region has the DNA TGTGCCAGCAGTCACCCTGGGTTGAACACTGAAGCTTTCTTT. Its protein is CASSHPGLNTEAFF.

This sequence joins TRBV9 and TRBJ2-7, with 8 bases lining up with TRBD2. In germline, CDR1 is SGDLS, CDR2 YYNGEE. CDR3 size: 15 residues. Trimming removed 2 bases from V and 5 bases from J; junction bases left unmatched: 9. The CDR3, as DNA: TGTGCCAGCAGCGTCGGGACTAGTGTTGTTGACGAGCAGTACTTC. This translates into CASSVGTSVVDEQYF.

This clonotype was counted only a few times. The V call is TRBV9, the J call TRBJ2-5; 10 bases are shared with TRBD1. The germline V gene has CDR1 SGDLS and CDR2 YYNGEE. The CDR3 runs to 17 residues. Trimming took 0 bases from V and 3 from J; bases not matched to a gene: 8. CDR3 sequence: CASSVVLRDRGEETQYF. The CDR3 bases are TGTGCCAGCAGCGTAGTTTTGCGGGACAGGGGAGAAGAGACCCAGTACTTC.

The rearrangement joins TRBV29-1 to TRBJ2-5; TRBD1 matches at 8 bases. Gene TRBJ2-7 matches the end of the DNA better, so the J call may be wrong. The CDR3 loop spans 14 amino acids. Germline CDR1 SQVTM, CDR2 ANQGSEA. CDR3 coding DNA: TGCAGCGTTCGAGAAGACAGGGGCTTACACGAGCAGTACTTC. Residues: CSVREDRGLHEQYF.